The 5 T cell receptor beta chains given below trace back to one sample, sequenced in a study of blood T cells in healthy people across ages. The second PCR ran about 6 to 11 cycles with a sample-barcoded 5' primer and J-beta primers. TCRdb analysed the 5' RACE reads with MiXCR anew, one entry per CDR3 protein. The table includes more than 500,000 distinct CDR3 sequences, approximately 27% detected once. Sequencing used blood. The source of these receptors is a woman aged 70-85 years in good health.

The chain carries TRBV7-2 and TRBJ1-2; D gene unclear. Trimming pared 5 bases from V and 8 bases from J, leaving 18 bases between. Germline V gene data show CDR1 as SGHTA and CDR2 as FQGNSA. There are 14 residues in the CDR3. In nucleotides, the CDR3 is TGTGCCAGCAGCCCCACCGGAGGGCCTGGGGGCTACACCTTC. Encoded protein: CASSPTGGPGGYTF.

This clonotype has more than one count but fewer than ten. This chain connects TRBV7-9 to TRBJ2-1; TRBD2 matches at 9 bases. Germline assignment: CDR1 SEHNR and CDR2 FQNEAQ (reference sequence). The CDR3 is made up of 17 amino acids. V shed 4 bases, J shed 5 bases, and the junction held 12 bases outside the gene matches. This CDR3 is CASSSRRGSGGHNEQFF. In nucleotides, the CDR3 is TGTGCCAGCAGCTCCAGGCGGGGTAGCGGGGGCCACAATGAGCAGTTCTTC. Together with reference TRBV7-9 and TRBJ2-1, the CDR3 gives the full variable domain: DTGVSQNPRHKITKRGQNVTFRCDPISEHNRLYWYRQTLGQGPEFLTYFQNEAQLEKSRLLSDRFSAERPKGSFSTLEIQRTEQGDSAMYLCASSSRRGSGGHNEQFFGPGTRLTVL.

This chain connects TRBV29-1 to TRBJ1-4, with 12 bases aligning to TRBD1. The CDR3 has 13 amino acids. Germline values: CDR1 SQVTM, CDR2 ANQGSEA. V lost 6 bases to trimming and J lost 8 bases; unmatched junction nucleotides: 4. CDR3 in DNA: TGCAGCGTGGGGACAGGGGGCGGCGAAAAACTGTTTTTT. Its protein product is CSVGTGGGEKLFF.

Worth noting for this clonotype: Relative to the germline gene, one junction end is altered; a read error may explain this. The V gene is TRBV7-9, the J gene TRBJ1-2; D is undetermined. CDR1 and CDR2 (germline): SEHNR, FQNEAQ (reference sequence). CDR3 size: 14 residues. DNA for the CDR3: TGTGCCAGCAACTTAAATCGGACTAACTATGGCTACACCTTC. This translates into CASNLNRTNYGYTF.

This clonotype was observed a few times. V and J are TRBV5-1 and TRBJ1-6; TRBD1 might be the D (6 bases). The V and J ends lost 1 base and 5 bases respectively, with 10 bases between them. CDR1 SGHRS and CDR2 YFSETQ come from the germline V gene. This CDR3 has 15 amino acids. The CDR3 nucleotides are TGCGCCAGCAGCTTGTATCCAGGGGATAATTCACCCCTCCACTTT. This sequence encodes CASSLYPGDNSPLHF.